Here is one T cell receptor (beta chain) with its context. Trimming pared 0 bases from V and 4 bases from J, leaving 7 bases between. Germline V gene sequence: CDR1 MNHEY, CDR2 SVGAGI. The CDR3 has 13 amino acids. Sequencing used immunoSEQ multiplex PCR; TCRdb keeps in-frame clones, though not all of them. Counted here are about 410,000 clones, about nine tenths occurring once; the ten biggest clones make up around 6.4%. This entry belongs to a study of control samples from healthy donors and cancer patients. The receptor's source is a man in his forties with head and neck cancer. The chain couples TRBV6-5 to TRBJ2-7; D is ambiguous. Sequenced material: PBMCs. Here the CDR3 reads CASSYSLQYEQYF. DNA for the CDR3: TGTGCCAGCAGTTACTCCTTACAGTACGAGCAGTACTTC.